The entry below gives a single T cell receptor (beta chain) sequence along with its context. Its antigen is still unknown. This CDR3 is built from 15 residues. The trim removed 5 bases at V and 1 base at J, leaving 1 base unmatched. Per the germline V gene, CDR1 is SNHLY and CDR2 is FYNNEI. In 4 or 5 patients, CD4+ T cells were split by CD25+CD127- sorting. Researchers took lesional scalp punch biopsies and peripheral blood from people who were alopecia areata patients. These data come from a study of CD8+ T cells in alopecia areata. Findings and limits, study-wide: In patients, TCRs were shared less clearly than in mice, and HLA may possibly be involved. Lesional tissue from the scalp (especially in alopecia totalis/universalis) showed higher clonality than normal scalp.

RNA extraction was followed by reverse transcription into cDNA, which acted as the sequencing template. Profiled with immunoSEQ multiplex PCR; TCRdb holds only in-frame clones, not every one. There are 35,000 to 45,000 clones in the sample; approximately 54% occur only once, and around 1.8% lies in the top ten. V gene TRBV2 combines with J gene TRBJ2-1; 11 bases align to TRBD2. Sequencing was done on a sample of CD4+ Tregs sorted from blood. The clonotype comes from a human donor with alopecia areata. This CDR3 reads CASSRLAGSYNEQFF. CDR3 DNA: TGTGCCAGCAGTCGACTAGCGGGGTCCTACAATGAGCAGTTCTTC.